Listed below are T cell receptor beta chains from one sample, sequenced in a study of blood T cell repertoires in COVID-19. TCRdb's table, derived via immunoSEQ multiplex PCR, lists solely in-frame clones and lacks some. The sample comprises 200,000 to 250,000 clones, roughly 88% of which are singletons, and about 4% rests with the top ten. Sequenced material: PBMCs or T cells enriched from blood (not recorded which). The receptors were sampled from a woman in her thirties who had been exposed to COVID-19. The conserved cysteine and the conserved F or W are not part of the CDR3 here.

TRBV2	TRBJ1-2	ASSEGRKSGYT
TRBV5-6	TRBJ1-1	ASSFFAEAF
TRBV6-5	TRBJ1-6	ASSYGGGDGSPLH
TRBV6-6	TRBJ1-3	ASSPWSGRAGGNTIY
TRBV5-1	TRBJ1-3	ASSFGTGGPGNTIY
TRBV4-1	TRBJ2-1	ASSQVASGSSNEQF
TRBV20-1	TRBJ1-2	SASPRNGGYT
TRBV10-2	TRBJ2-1	ASSALAGGRNEQF
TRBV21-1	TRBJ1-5	ASTPTEYPNQPQH
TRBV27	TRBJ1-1	ASSGRLENTEAF
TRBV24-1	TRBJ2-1	ATSDLSGPNEQF
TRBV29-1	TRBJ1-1	SVVEGARDTEAF
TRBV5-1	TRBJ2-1	ASSWGDRDLNEQF
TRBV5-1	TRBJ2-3	ASSKPGLAGGVTDTQY
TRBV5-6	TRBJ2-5	ASSSLILRGQETQY
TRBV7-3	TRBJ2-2	ASSLLTGELF
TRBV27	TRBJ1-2	ASSPRQGTGGGYT
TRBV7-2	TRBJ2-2	ASSTSGLAGPGELF
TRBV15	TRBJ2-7	ATSREGLAY
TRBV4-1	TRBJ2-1	ASSQAVVGRNEQF
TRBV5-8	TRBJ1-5	ASSREADQPQH
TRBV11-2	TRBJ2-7	ASSLGTSGYEQY
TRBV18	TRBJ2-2	ASSPRASGNTGELF
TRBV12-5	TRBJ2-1	ASGLPTGGDQF
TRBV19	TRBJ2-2	ASSMGPGISGELF
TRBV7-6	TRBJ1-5	ASSSTGNSNQPQH
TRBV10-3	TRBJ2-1	AISEGQGLNNEQF
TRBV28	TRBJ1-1	ASSTQGAWNTEAF
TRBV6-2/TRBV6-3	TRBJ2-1	ASSYEREVSYNEQF
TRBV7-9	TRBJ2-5	ASSFNGPQY
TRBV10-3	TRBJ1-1	AISEQGAEYGEAF
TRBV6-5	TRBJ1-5	ASSGQLNQPQH